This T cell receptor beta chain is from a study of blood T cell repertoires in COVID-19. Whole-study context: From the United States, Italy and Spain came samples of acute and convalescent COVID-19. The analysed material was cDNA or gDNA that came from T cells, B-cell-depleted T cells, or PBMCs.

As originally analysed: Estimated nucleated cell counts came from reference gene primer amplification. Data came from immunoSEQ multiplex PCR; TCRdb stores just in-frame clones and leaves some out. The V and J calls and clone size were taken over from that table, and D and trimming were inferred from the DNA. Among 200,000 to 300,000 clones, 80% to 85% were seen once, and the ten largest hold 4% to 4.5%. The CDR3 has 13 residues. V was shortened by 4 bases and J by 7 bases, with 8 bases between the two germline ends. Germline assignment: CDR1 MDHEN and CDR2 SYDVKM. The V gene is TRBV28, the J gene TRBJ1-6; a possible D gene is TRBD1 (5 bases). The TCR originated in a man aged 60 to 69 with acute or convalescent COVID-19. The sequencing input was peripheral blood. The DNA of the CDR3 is TGTGCCAGCAGTTACGACAGCAATTCACCCCTCCACTTT. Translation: CASSYDSNSPLHF.